This T cell receptor beta chain was profiled in a study of shared clonotypes between healthy human individuals. Germline CDR1 is SEHNR and CDR2 is FQNEAQ (reference sequence). The CDR3 consists of 12 residues. Trimming left V 2 bases short and J 0 bases short, with 1 base between. General observations from the study: The four-donor shared clonotypes exceeded non-shared clonotypes in generation probability, with non-shared ones scoring lower.

A remark on this clone: Its antigen is unknown. Additional DNA sequences in this sample encode the identical CDR3.

Healthy adults negative for HIV, lacking recent acute infections or vaccinations, served as donors. Measured with immunoSEQ multiplex PCR; TCRdb has only the in-frame clones, and not every one. The sample includes approximately 97,000 clones, about 68% of them seen just once. V usage is TRBV7-9 and J usage is TRBJ1-1; D not resolved. Sample: memory CD8+ T cells sorted from blood. Indicated subset: CD45RO+ cells pooled with CCR7-negative TemRA cells. This TCR was sampled from a man aged 25-45 years in good health. The CDR3 loop is CASSLLNTEAFF. The CDR3 nucleotides are TGTGCCAGCAGCTTATTGAACACTGAAGCTTTCTTT.